This T cell receptor (beta chain) was found in a study of T cell responses to AZD1222 COVID-19 vaccine. The ends lost 3 bases at V and 3 bases at J; junction bases unmatched: 2. Germline V CDR1 and CDR2: SGHDN, FVKESK. CDR3 size: 14 residues. Sequencing used immunoSEQ multiplex PCR; TCRdb keeps in-frame clones, though not all of them. Among 120,000 to 150,000 clones listed, about 90% were seen once. Overall study findings and caveats: Spike-spanning, vaccine-associated CD4 TCRs were dominant at 160-218 and 743-854. Baseline seropositivity characterized only a handful of AZD1222 recipients.

With regard to this clone: Its antigen remains unknown.

The receptor was derived from an adult in good health. The input for sequencing was peripheral blood, taken on day 0 of AZD1222 vaccination. The V and J genes are TRBV14 and TRBJ1-3; 7 bases are shared with TRBD1. The CDR3 DNA is TGTGCCAGCAGCCAGAACAGGGGTGGAAACACCATATATTTT. Encoded protein: CASSQNRGGNTIYF.